This TCR beta chain was documented in a study of cytomegalovirus exposure and HLA in healthy donors. Study observations and caveats: Rare TCR sequences dominated, though some public TCRs recurred in many donors. Reportedly, diagnosis of cytomegalovirus status by the classifier showed high specificity and sensitivity. It was reported that TCR beta sequences correctly inferred the HLA-A and HLA-B alleles for most subjects. Fewer N-insertions (relative to the approximately 670-donor mean) were reportedly seen in an Asian-associated ancestry cluster in a later analysis.

This clone was recorded a few times. Antigen: not known. Both 60 Vbeta primers and 13 Jbeta primers went into the PCR. TCRdb's copy holds only in-frame clones and misses some; the assay was immunoSEQ multiplex PCR. Here the sample spans around 86,000 clones, approximately 7.6% being singletons. Source material: PBMCs. The receptor was derived from a man aged 50 or older in good health and CMV-seronegative.

The CDR3 nucleotides read TGTGCCAGCAGTAGCGGGAGGCTATCACCGGGGGAGCAGTACTTC. It encodes CASSSGRLSPGEQYF. The V call is TRBV6-4, the J call TRBJ2-7, with TRBD2 identical over 9 bases. From germline, CDR1 is MRHNA and CDR2 SNTAGT. The CDR3 covers 15 residues. V dropped 5 bases and J dropped 7; count of bases not matched to a gene: 12.